Shown below are 22 T cell receptor beta chains from a single sample sequenced in a study of T cells expressing NK-cell markers. With the 5' RACE reads reprocessed, TCRdb shows one record per CDR3 protein and no DNA. Here the sample table reports approximately 15,000 distinct CDR3 sequences. The material sequenced was blood T cells: a sorted CD56 or NKG2C T cell subset, CD4+ or CD8+ T cells, or bulk PBMC T cells (not recorded which). These receptors originate from a man aged 18 to 69 in good health.

The rearrangement links TRBV12-3 or TRBV12-4 to TRBJ2-7; TCRdb returns TRBD2, unconfirmable since there is no DNA. The CDR3 totals 16 residues. CDR3 region: CASVPVGRVGTYEQYF.

The genes are TRBV7-2 and TRBJ1-2; as DNA is missing, the TRBD1 call by TCRdb cannot be tested. This CDR3 has 14 amino acids. Germline V CDR1 and CDR2: SGHTA, FQGNSA. The CDR3: CASNPSGGTYGYTF.

This chain joins TRBV20-1 and TRBJ2-7; with no DNA, the TCRdb D assignment of TRBD2 cannot be verified. The V gene's germline CDR1 is DFQATT and CDR2 SNEGSKA (reference sequence). This CDR3 contains 16 residues. This chain's CDR3 is CSATDSGTSAAYEQYF.

The genes are TRBV2 and TRBJ2-7; TCRdb's D call of TRBD1 is untestable without DNA. There are 15 residues in the CDR3. The germline gives CDR1 SNHLY, CDR2 FYNNEI. The CDR3 reads CASDPGTGAIYEQYF.

V and J are TRBV5-1 and TRBJ1-3. The CDR3 runs to 14 residues. Germline CDR1 SGHRS, CDR2 YFSETQ. CDR3 loop: CASSLEPSGNTIYF.

The rearrangement uses TRBV4-2 and TRBJ2-2; TCRdb lists TRBD2, though no DNA is available to test this call. This CDR3 contains 16 residues. The germline V gene encodes CDR1 LGHNA and CDR2 YNFKEQ. CDR3: CASSQESREYTGELFF.

The chain employs TRBV12-3 or TRBV12-4 and TRBJ1-4; with no DNA, the TCRdb D assignment of TRBD1 cannot be verified. The CDR3 contains 13 residues. CDR3 region: CASSHPQAEKLFF.

This chain links TRBV9 with TRBJ2-1; the D call of TRBD1 rests on TCRdb alone, since no DNA is present to check it. The germline V gene encodes CDR1 SGDLS and CDR2 YYNGEE. The CDR3 loop spans 15 amino acids. Here the CDR3 reads CASSQGRTAPREQFF. Full variable domain (outside the CDR3, taken from reference TRBV9 and TRBJ2-1): DSGVTQTPKHLITATGQRVTLRCSPRSGDLSVYWYQQSLDQGLQFLIQYYNGEERAKGNILERFSAQQFPDLHSELNLSSLELGDSALYFCASSQGRTAPREQFFGPGTRLTVL.

The rearrangement joins TRBV5-4 to TRBJ1-1. This CDR3 is built from 13 residues. Looked up from germline, CDR1 is SGHNT and CDR2 is YYREEE (reference sequence). CDR3: CASSPRESTEAFF. Filled out from reference TRBV5-4 and TRBJ1-1, the complete variable domain reads ETGVTQSPTHLIKTRGQQVTLRCSSQSGHNTVSWYQQALGQGPQFIFQYYREEENGRGNFPPRFSGLQFPNYSSELNVNALELDDSALYLCASSPRESTEAFFGQGTRLTVV.

The CDR3 region is CASSLAFGGRTDTQYF. The chain joins TRBV5-1 to TRBJ2-3; without DNA, the TCRdb call of TRBD1 cannot be checked. The CDR3 length is 16 residues. CDR1 and CDR2 (germline): SGHRS, YFSETQ.

The chain uses TRBV12-3 or TRBV12-4 and TRBJ2-1; the TCRdb D gene call, TRBD1, has no DNA to confirm it. The CDR3 runs to 13 residues. The CDR3 region is CASSLGQDAEQFF.

V is TRBV6-2 or TRBV6-3 and J is TRBJ2-7; TCRdb's D call of TRBD2 is untestable without DNA. The CDR3 runs to 16 residues. Germline CDR1 MNHEY, CDR2 SVGEGT. This chain's CDR3 is CASTHRSGLADDEQYF.

The rearrangement links TRBV7-9 to TRBJ2-7; TCRdb designates TRBD1, a call that cannot be tested without DNA. The CDR3 is made up of 17 amino acids. Germline CDR1 SEHNR, CDR2 FQNEAQ (reference sequence). Here the CDR3 reads CASSFRENRPSSYEQYF.

This chain connects TRBV6-5 to TRBJ2-6. Germline lookup yields CDR1 MNHEY and CDR2 SVGAGI. The CDR3 loop spans 15 amino acids. The CDR3 spells CASSYPHFGANVLTF.

The genes are TRBV30 and TRBJ1-1; the D call of TRBD1 rests on TCRdb alone, since no DNA is present to check it. This CDR3 contains 16 residues. Germline assignment: CDR1 GTSNPN and CDR2 SVGIG (reference sequence). This CDR3 is CAWSPQGSSMNTEAFF. The entire variable domain, with the rest obtained from reference TRBV30 and TRBJ1-1, is as follows: SQTIHQWPATLVQPVGSPLSLECTVEGTSNPNLYWYRQAAGRGLQLLFYSVGIGQISSEVPQNLSASRPQDRQFILSSKKLLLSDSGFYLCAWSPQGSSMNTEAFFGQGTRLTVV.

J is TRBJ2-5 and V is TRBV29-1; TCRdb names TRBD1, which stays unverified in the absence of DNA. Germline-derived CDR1 and CDR2 are SQVTM and ANQGSEA. CDR3 length equals 15 residues. CDR3 loop: CSVRGRDRGWTTQYF.

The chain recombines TRBV21-1 with TRBJ2-7; TCRdb proposes TRBD1, but this gene call is untestable without DNA. TRBV21-1 is reported as a pseudogene. This CDR3 is 15 amino acids long. CDR3 loop: CASSKAHCRSYEQYF.

The genes are TRBV28 and TRBJ2-7; TCRdb proposes TRBD2, but this gene call is untestable without DNA. The CDR3 has 15 residues. CDR1 MDHEN and CDR2 SYDVKM come from the germline V gene. The CDR3 here is CASSHSSGRSYEQYF. Full variable domain (rest looked up from reference TRBV28 and TRBJ2-7): DVKVTQSSRYLVKRTGEKVFLECVQDMDHENMFWYRQDPGLGLRLIYFSYDVKMKEKGDIPEGYSVSREKKERFSLILESASTNQTSMYLCASSHSSGRSYEQYFGPGTRLTVT.

The CDR3 region is CASSSGWERDTDTQYF. The chain has TRBV12-3 or TRBV12-4 and TRBJ2-3; TCRdb designates TRBD2, a call that cannot be tested without DNA. The CDR3 has 16 residues.

V gene TRBV12-3 or TRBV12-4 combines with J gene TRBJ2-3; TCRdb outputs TRBD2, but without DNA this stays unchecked. This CDR3 comprises 16 residues. CDR3 sequence: CASSPGLSVVTDTQYF.

This chain joins TRBV11-1 and TRBJ1-1; the D gene TCRdb calls, TRBD1, cannot be checked with no DNA. CDR3 size: 13 residues. Germline V gene data show CDR1 as SGHAT and CDR2 as FQDESV (reference sequence). This CDR3 is CASSSTRGTEAFF.

The chain joins TRBV25-1 to TRBJ2-2. The CDR3 sequence is 15 residues long. The germline gives CDR1 MGHDK, CDR2 SYGVNS. CDR3 sequence: CASSEYVLGTGELFF. Together with reference TRBV25-1 and TRBJ2-2, the CDR3 gives the full variable domain: EADIYQTPRYLVIGTGKKITLECSQTMGHDKMYWYQQDPGMELHLIHYSYGVNSTEKGDLSSESTVSRIRTEHFPLTLESARPSHTSQYLCASSEYVLGTGELFFGEGSRLTVL.